Sequencing of this T cell receptor beta chain was carried out in a study of shared clonotypes between healthy human individuals. Study in general: CD8 memory received one plate per donor, CD8 naive two, CD4 memory three and CD4 naive three. Study-level results: Depth of sequencing was expected to influence donor clonotype sharing. Sampling was confined to blood; repertoires within tissues likely differ. Memory subsets generally showed smaller estimated richness than naive subsets did.

As for this clone: As yet, its antigen is unknown.

Method: immunoSEQ multiplex PCR; TCRdb's copy keeps in-frame clones and lacks some. This sample has over a million clones, with approximately 80% found just once. The sequence came from a man between 18 and 29 years old in good health. Some clones in this sample may be carry-over from other donors' samples. Sequencing input: memory CD4+ T cells from PBMCs. Subset defined: CD45RA-negative fraction.

Written as DNA, the CDR3 is TGTGCCACCTCCCCCCGACAGGGGGTTTCTAACGCTGAAGCTTTCTTT. Amino acids: CATSPRQGVSNAEAFF. This chain links TRBV15 with TRBJ1-1, with 9 bases that match TRBD1. V lost 8 bases to trimming and J lost 6 bases; unmatched junction nucleotides: 16. CDR3 length: 16 amino acids. CDR1 and CDR2 (germline): LNHNV, YYDKDF (reference sequence).